The clone carrying this TCR beta chain was counted between two and nine times. TCRdb re-called the reads with MiXCR, one entry per CDR3 protein. This sample has about 76,000 distinct CDR3 sequences, with more than 3% found just once. The CDR3 length is 15 residues. V shed 3 bases and J 5 bases; nucleotides not matched to a gene: 6. Per germline, CDR1 LNHDA and CDR2 SQIVND (reference sequence). The sample comes from a study of T cell repertoires in cytomegalovirus infection. The sample taken for sequencing was PBMCs. V is TRBV19 and J is TRBJ2-1, with 8 bases identical to TRBD2. The TCR sequence derives from a human donor in good health (CMV status not recorded). Some clones in this sample may be carry-over from other donors' samples. The DNA for the CDR3 is TGTGCCAGTAGTATCTCCGGGGGGGCGAACAATGAGCAGTTCTTC. This translates into CASSISGGANNEQFF.